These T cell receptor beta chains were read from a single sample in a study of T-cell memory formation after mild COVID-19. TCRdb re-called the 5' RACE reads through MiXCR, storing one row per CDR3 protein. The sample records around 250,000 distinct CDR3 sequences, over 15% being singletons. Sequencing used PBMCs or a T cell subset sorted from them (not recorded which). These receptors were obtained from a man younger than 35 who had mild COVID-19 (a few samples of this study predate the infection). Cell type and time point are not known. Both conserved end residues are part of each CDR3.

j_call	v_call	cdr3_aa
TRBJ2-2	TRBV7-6	CASSSRDREGGELFF
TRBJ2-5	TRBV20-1	CSARGGLAGSSETQYF
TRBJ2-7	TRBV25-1	CASSEAGSSYEQYF
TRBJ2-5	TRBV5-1	CASSLAGTSGGQETQYF
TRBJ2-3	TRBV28	CASSSPLAGGSTDTQYF
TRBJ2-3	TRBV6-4	CASSVRGGPNTQYF
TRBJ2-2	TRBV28	CASRGTGGTGELFF
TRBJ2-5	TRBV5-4	CASSSHRGQGETQYF
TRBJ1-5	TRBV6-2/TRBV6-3	CASSYSRDFNQPQHF
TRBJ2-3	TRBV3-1	CASSQDSAFTDTQYF
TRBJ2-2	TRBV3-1	CASSQEVGTNTGELFF
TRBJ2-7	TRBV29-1	CSVAGQGSYEQYF
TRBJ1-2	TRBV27	CASSLSRGYGYTF
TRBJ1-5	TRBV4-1	CASSPQGGSGNQPQHF
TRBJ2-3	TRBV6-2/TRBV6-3	CASTLSDRPTDTQYF
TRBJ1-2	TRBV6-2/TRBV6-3	CASSYAAGNYGYTF